This T cell receptor (beta chain) came from a study of cytomegalovirus exposure and HLA in healthy donors. Study conclusions and caveats: Owing to their indistinguishability, certain V segments, notably TRBV6-2 and TRBV6-3, were excluded. In a later analysis, HLA-associated TCR beta chains were more clonally expanded than equally common others. Through in vitro validation, a few CMV-associated chains were shown to be specific for CMV antigens.

Trimming pared 1 base from V and 0 bases from J, leaving 12 bases between. The CDR3 has 16 residues. Germline CDR1 is SGDLS and CDR2 is YYNGEE. Worth noting for this clone: The antigen is undetermined.

The PCR contained 60 Vbeta and 13 Jbeta primers. Profiling relied on immunoSEQ multiplex PCR, and the TCRdb table lists in-frame clones only, not all of them. This repertoire shows around 170,000 clones, 65% to 80% found once; its top ten account for around 3.1%. The rearrangement joins TRBV9 to TRBJ2-3; maybe TRBD1 (5 bases). The TCR sequence derives from a woman aged 45-59 years in good health and CMV-seropositive. Material: PBMCs. The CDR3 is CASSVSYRSSTDTQYF. The CDR3 nucleotides read TGTGCCAGCAGCGTATCCTACAGGTCTAGCACAGATACGCAGTATTTT.